The sequence of this TCR beta chain was determined in a study of blood T cell repertoires in COVID-19. Study overall: There were acute and convalescent COVID-19 samples, and they came from the United States, Italy and Spain. From T cells, B-cell-depleted T cells, or PBMCs came the material, which was cDNA or gDNA.

As originally analysed: For nucleated cells, counts were estimated from reference gene primer amplification. Method: immunoSEQ multiplex PCR; TCRdb's copy keeps in-frame clones and lacks some. The DNA gave D and trimming, while V, J and clone size come from that table. Of about 190,000 clones listed, 90% are singletons. The clonotype originates from a man aged 50-59 years with acute or convalescent COVID-19. Sequenced material: peripheral blood.

CDR3 amino acids: CASSPGLAKEGGVHEQFF. The CDR3 DNA is TGTGCCAGCAGTCCGGGACTAGCTAAGGAAGGAGGGGTCCATGAGCAGTTCTTC. The chain combines TRBV6-6 with TRBJ2-1, with 9 bases lining up with TRBD2. The CDR3 covers 18 residues. Germline V gives CDR1 MNHNY, CDR2 SVGAGI (reference sequence). V lost 5 bases and J lost 8; bases outside the gene matches: 19.